This T cell receptor (beta chain) was documented in a study of blood T cell repertoires in COVID-19. The wider study: From T cells, B-cell-depleted T cells, or PBMCs came the material, which was cDNA or gDNA.

A note on this clone: This same CDR3 is encoded by further DNA sequences in the sample.

As processed by the authors: Scientists estimated how many nucleated cells there were by amplifying reference gene primers. Produced via immunoSEQ multiplex PCR; TCRdb's table is partial and in-frame only. The V and J calls and clone size are taken from that table; D and trimming were inferred from the DNA. The table lists about 250,000 clones, over 70% of them singletons. The CDR3 runs 15 residues. Looked up from germline, CDR1 is SGHDT and CDR2 is YYEEEE. V gave up 0 bases and J gave up 1 base; unmatched junction bases: 2. This TCR derives from a man at least 80 years old with acute or convalescent COVID-19. The sequenced material came from peripheral blood. The chain combines TRBV5-6 with TRBJ2-3; TRBD1 aligns across 7 bases. CDR3 sequence reads: CASSLDTGGTDTQYF. CDR3 nucleotides: TGTGCCAGCAGCTTGGATACAGGGGGCACAGATACGCAGTATTTT.